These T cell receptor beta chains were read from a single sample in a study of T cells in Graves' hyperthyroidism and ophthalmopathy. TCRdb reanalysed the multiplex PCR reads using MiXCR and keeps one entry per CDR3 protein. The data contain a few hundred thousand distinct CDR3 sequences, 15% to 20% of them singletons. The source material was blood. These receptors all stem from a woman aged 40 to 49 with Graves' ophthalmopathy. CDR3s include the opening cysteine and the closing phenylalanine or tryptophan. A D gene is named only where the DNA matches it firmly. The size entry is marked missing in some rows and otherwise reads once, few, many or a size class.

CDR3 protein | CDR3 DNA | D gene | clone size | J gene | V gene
CASSLWSRGGVNQPQHF | TGTGCCAGCAGTTTATGGTCGAGAGGAGGGGTCAATCAGCCCCAGCATTTT | - | many | TRBJ1-5 | TRBV28
CASSQRDTQETQYF | TGCGCCAGCAGTCAACGGGACACGCAAGAGACCCAGTACTTC | - | many | TRBJ2-5 | TRBV10-1
CASSPTSGLTLGEQYF | TGTGCCAGCAGCCCGACTAGCGGGCTCACCCTGGGGGAGCAGTACTTC | TRBD2 | many | TRBJ2-7 | TRBV11-1
CASSSLDSEETQYF | TGTGCCAGTAGTTCCCTGGACTCGGAAGAGACCCAGTACTTC | - | - | TRBJ2-5 | TRBV19
CASSSHTSGRGGTDTQYF | TGTGCCAGCAGTTCACATACTAGCGGGAGGGGAGGCACAGATACGCAGTATTTT | TRBD2 | - | TRBJ2-3 | TRBV12-3/TRBV12-4
CASSFRTISYEQYF | TGTGCCAGCAGCTTCCGGACGATATCCTACGAGCAGTACTTC | - | - | TRBJ2-7 | TRBV5-6
CASSPDGRETQYF | TGTGCCAGCTCACCAGACGGGAGGGAGACCCAGTACTTC | TRBD2 | many | TRBJ2-5 | TRBV18
CASRPSGQANQPQHF | TGTGCCAGCAGACCCTCCGGACAGGCCAATCAGCCCCAGCATTTT | TRBD1 | - | TRBJ1-5 | TRBV12-3/TRBV12-4
CASSPWSDRRGETQYF | TGTGCCAGCAGCCCGTGGTCGGACAGGAGGGGGGAGACCCAGTACTTC | - | - | TRBJ2-5 | TRBV6-2/TRBV6-3
CASSFETSGEQYF | TGCGCCAGCAGCTTTGAGACTAGCGGCGAGCAGTACTTC | TRBD2 | few | TRBJ2-7 | TRBV5-1
CAWSVPSSWGTGELFF | TGTGCCTGGAGTGTACCCTCCTCTTGGGGCACCGGGGAGCTGTTTTTT | - | many | TRBJ2-2 | TRBV30
CASSPPGQGAFF | TGTGCCAGCAGCCCTCCGGGACAGGGAGCTTTCTTT | TRBD1 | many | TRBJ1-1 | TRBV28
CASSYARKGNNEQFF | TGTGCCAGCAGTTACGCCCGGAAGGGTAACAATGAGCAGTTCTTC | - | many | TRBJ2-1 | TRBV6-5
CAKSQDFEQYF | TGTGCCAAGAGCCAAGATTTCGAGCAGTACTTC | - | few | TRBJ2-7 | TRBV3-1
CASSLAGVGYGYTF | TGCGCCAGCAGCTTGGCGGGGGTCGGCTATGGCTACACCTTC | - | - | TRBJ1-2 | TRBV5-1
CATSRDKGNQPQHF | TGTGCCACCAGCAGAGATAAGGGCAATCAGCCCCAGCATTTT | - | many | TRBJ1-5 | TRBV15
CSVFVTGAHEQYF | TGCAGCGTTTTTGTAACAGGGGCCCACGAGCAGTACTTC | TRBD1 | many | TRBJ2-7 | TRBV29-1
CASSLVRQLNTEAFF | TGTGCCAGCAGTTTAGTTCGCCAGCTGAACACTGAAGCTTTCTTT | - | - | TRBJ1-1 | TRBV12-3/TRBV12-4
CASSLAPTQGGGTQYF | TGTGCCAGCAGCTTAGCCCCAACCCAGGGGGGGGGGACCCAGTACTTC | - | - | TRBJ2-5 | TRBV7-2
CASRPGRAGSYEQYF | TGCGCCAGCAGGCCCGGTCGGGCAGGGTCCTACGAGCAGTACTTC | - | - | TRBJ2-7 | TRBV5-1
CASYPGAGRAFF | TGTGCCAGTTACCCCGGGGCAGGGAGAGCTTTCTTT | - | - | TRBJ1-1 | TRBV12-3/TRBV12-4
CASSAAGGFQETQYF | TGTGCCAGCAGTGCCGCGGGGGGTTTCCAAGAGACCCAGTACTTC | TRBD2 | many | TRBJ2-5 | TRBV2
CASSPAGGTEAFF | TGTGCCAGCAGTCCGGCAGGGGGGACTGAAGCTTTCTTT | TRBD1 | - | TRBJ1-1 | TRBV2
CASRTGTGENGYTF | TGTGCCAGCAGAACCGGGACAGGGGAAAATGGCTACACCTTC | TRBD1 | many | TRBJ1-2 | TRBV6-5